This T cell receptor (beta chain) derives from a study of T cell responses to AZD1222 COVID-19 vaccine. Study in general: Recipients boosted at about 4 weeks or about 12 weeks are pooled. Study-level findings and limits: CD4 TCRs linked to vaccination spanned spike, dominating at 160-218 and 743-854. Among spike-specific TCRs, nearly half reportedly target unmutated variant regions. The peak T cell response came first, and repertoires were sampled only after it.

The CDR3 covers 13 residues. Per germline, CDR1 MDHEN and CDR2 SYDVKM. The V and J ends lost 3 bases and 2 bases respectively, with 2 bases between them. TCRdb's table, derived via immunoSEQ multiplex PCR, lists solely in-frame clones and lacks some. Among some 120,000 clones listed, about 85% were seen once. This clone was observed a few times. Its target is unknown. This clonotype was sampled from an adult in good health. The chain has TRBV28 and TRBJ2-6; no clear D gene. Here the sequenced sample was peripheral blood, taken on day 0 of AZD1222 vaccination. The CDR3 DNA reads TGTGCCAGCAGTTTTCCTGGGGCCAACGTCCTGACTTTC. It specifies CASSFPGANVLTF.